What follows is one TCR beta chain and its context. The conserved phenylalanine or tryptophan is not found at the CDR3 terminus, so this likely reflects a read error. The limits of the CDR3 on the DNA are not certain, so only TCRdb's listed CDR3 is given. The data were taken from a study of blood T cell repertoires in COVID-19. Looking at the study overall: The analysed material was cDNA or gDNA that came from T cells, B-cell-depleted T cells, or PBMCs.

Profiling relied on immunoSEQ multiplex PCR, and the TCRdb table lists in-frame clones only, not all of them. The sample shows under 450,000 clones, around 89% of them seen only once. Followed over time, Seattle patients had been enrolled while infection was active. A total of 11 residues make up the CDR3, ends included. In germline, CDR1 is GTSNPN, CDR2 SVGIG (reference sequence). This receptor was taken from a woman aged 40 to 55 with COVID-19, enrolled during active disease. Sequenced: peripheral blood. The chain carries TRBV30 and TRBJ1-2; the D call in the table, TRBD1, was not verified against the DNA. The CDR3 loop reads CAWSTKDTPLL.